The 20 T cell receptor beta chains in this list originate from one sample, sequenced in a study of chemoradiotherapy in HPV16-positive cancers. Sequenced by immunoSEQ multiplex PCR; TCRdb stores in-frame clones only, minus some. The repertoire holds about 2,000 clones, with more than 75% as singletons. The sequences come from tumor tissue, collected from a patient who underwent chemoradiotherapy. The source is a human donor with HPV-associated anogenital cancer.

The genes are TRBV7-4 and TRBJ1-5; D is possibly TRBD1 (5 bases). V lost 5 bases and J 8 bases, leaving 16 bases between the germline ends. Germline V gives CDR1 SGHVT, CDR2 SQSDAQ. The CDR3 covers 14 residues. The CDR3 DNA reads TGTGCCAGCAGCCCCCACAGGAAAATCAAGCCCCAGCATTTT. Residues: CASSPHRKIKPQHF.

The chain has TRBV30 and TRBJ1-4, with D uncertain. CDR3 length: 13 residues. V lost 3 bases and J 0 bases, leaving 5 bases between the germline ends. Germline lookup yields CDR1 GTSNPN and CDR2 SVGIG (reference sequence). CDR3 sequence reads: CAWRGATNEKLFF. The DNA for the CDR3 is TGTGCCTGGAGAGGAGCAACTAATGAAAAACTGTTTTTT. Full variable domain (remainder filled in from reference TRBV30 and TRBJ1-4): SQTIHQWPATLVQPVGSPLSLECTVEGTSNPNLYWYRQAAGRGLQLLFYSVGIGQISSEVPQNLSASRPQDRQFILSSKKLLLSDSGFYLCAWRGATNEKLFFGSGTQLSVL.

CDR3 nucleotide sequence: TGTGCCAGCGGGCGGGGGGGTAGCACAGATACGCAGTATTTT. It encodes CASGRGGSTDTQYF. The gene calls are TRBV27 and TRBJ2-3, with TRBD2 identical over 9 bases. V lost 8 bases, J lost 0 bases, and 3 bases stayed unmatched. The CDR3 covers 14 residues. Germline V lookup: CDR1 MNHEY, CDR2 SMNVEV (reference sequence).

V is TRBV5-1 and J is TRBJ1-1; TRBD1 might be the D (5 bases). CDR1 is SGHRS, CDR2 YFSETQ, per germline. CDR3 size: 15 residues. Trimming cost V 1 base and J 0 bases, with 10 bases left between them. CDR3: CASSLTGILNTEAFF. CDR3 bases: TGCGCCAGCAGCTTGACAGGTATATTGAACACTGAAGCTTTCTTT.

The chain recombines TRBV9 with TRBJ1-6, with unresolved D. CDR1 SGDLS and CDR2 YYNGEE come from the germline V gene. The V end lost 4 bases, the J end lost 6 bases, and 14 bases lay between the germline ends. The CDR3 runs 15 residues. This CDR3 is CASSPRANPNSPLHF. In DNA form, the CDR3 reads TGTGCCAGCAGCCCCCGGGCAAATCCTAATTCACCCCTCCACTTT.

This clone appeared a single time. DNA for the CDR3: TGTGCCAGCGGGGGAGGCGGGAGGCAAGATACGCAGTATTTT. Translated, it gives CASGGGGRQDTQYF. This sequence joins TRBV4-2 and TRBJ2-3; 8 bases agree with TRBD2. Germline CDR1 is LGHNA and CDR2 is YNFKEQ. This CDR3 region has 14 residues. J gave up 5 bases and V 8 bases, and 9 bases lay outside the gene matches.

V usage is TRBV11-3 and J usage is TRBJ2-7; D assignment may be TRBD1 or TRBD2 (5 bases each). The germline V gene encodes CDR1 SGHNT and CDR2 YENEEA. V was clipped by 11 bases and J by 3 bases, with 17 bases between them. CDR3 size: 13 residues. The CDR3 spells CALPGTPNYEQYF. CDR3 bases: TGTGCCCTACCTGGGACCCCTAACTACGAGCAGTACTTC.

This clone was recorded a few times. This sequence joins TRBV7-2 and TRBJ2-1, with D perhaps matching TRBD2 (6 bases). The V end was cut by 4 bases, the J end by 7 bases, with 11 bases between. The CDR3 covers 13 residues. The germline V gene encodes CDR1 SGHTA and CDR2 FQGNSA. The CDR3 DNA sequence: TGTGCCAGCAGCTCATTCCTAGCGAATGAGCAGTTCTTC. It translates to CASSSFLANEQFF. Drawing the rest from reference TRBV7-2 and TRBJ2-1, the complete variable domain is GAGVSQSPSNKVTEKGKDVELRCDPISGHTALYWYRQSLGQGLEFLIYFQGNSAPDKSGLPSDRFSAERTGGSVSTLTIQRTQQEDSAVYLCASSSFLANEQFFGPGTRLTVL.

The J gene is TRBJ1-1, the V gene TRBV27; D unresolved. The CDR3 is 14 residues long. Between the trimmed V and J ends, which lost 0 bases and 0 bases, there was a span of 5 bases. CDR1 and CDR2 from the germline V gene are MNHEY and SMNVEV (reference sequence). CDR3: CASSLSTMNTEAFF. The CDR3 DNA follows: TGTGCCAGCAGTTTATCGACCATGAACACTGAAGCTTTCTTT.

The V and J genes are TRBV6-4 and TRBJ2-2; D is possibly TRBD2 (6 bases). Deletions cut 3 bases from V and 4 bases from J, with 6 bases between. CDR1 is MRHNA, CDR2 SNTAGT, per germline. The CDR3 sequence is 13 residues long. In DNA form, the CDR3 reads TGTGCCAGCAGTGAGACTAGCACCGGGGAGCTGTTTTTT. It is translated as CASSETSTGELFF.

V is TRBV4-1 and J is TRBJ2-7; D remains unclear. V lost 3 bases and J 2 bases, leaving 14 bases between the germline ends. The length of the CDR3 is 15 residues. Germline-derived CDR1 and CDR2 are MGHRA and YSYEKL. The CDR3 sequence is CASSQVLLLTYEQYF. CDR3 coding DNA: TGCGCCAGCAGCCAGGTTTTACTTCTAACCTACGAGCAGTACTTC.

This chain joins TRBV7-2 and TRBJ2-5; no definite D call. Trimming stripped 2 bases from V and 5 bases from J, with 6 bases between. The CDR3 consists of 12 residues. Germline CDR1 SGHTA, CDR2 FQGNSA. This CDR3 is CASSLSRETQYF. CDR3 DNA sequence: TGTGCCAGCAGCTTAAGCCGGGAGACCCAGTACTTC.

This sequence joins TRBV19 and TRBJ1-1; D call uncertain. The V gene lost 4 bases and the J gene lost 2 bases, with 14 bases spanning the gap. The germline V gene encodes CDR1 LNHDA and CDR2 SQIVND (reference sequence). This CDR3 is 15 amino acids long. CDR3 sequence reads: CASSTVPDFNTEAFF. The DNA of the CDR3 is TGTGCCAGTAGTACAGTACCCGACTTTAACACTGAAGCTTTCTTT. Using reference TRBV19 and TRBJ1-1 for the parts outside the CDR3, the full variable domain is DGGITQSPKYLFRKEGQNVTLSCEQNLNHDAMYWYRQDPGQGLRLIYYSQIVNDFQKGDIAEGYSVSREKKESFPLTVTSAQKNPTAFYLCASSTVPDFNTEAFFGQGTRLTVV.

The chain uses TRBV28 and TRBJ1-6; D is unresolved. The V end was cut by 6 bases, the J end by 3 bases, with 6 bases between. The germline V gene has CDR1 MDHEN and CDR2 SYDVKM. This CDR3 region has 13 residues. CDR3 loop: CASRLVYNSPLHF. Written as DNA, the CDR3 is TGTGCCAGCAGGCTTGTCTATAATTCACCCCTCCACTTT.

The CDR3 here is CASALSTMNTEAFF. Here the CDR3 DNA reads TGTGCCAGCGCCCTATCCACCATGAACACTGAAGCTTTCTTT. The chain is built from TRBV27 and TRBJ1-1; D unclear. CDR3 length equals 14 residues. The ends were cut back, 8 bases at V and 0 bases at J, with 13 bases in the middle. Germline-derived CDR1 and CDR2 are MNHEY and SMNVEV (reference sequence).

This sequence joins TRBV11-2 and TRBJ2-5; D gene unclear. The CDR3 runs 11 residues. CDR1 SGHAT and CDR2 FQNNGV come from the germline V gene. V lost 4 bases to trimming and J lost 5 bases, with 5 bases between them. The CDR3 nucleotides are TGTGCCAGCAGCTCGGTTGAGACCCAGTACTTC. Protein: CASSSVETQYF.

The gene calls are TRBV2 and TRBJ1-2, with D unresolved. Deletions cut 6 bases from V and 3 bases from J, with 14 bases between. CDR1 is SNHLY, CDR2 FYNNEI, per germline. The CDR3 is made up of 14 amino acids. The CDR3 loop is CASRDRLQYYGYTF. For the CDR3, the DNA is TGTGCCAGCAGGGACCGTTTACAGTACTATGGCTACACCTTC.

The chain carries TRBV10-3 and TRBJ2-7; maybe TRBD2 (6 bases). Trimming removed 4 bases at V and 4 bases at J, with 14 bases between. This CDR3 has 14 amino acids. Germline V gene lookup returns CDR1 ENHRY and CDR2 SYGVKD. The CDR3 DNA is TGTGCCATCAGTGGAGTAGCGGCTGTATACGAGCAGTACTTC. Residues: CAISGVAAVYEQYF.

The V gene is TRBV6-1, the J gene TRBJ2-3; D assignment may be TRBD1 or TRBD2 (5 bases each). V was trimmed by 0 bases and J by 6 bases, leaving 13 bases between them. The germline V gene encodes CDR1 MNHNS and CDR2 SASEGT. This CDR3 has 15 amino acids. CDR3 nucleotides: TGTGCCAGCAGTGAAGCGGACGAGGGGTCCGATACGCAGTATTTT. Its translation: CASSEADEGSDTQYF.

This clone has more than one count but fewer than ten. The CDR3 nucleotides read TGTGCCAGCAGCGGGGACGGGGGCTACACAGATACGCAGTATTTT. Translation gives CASSGDGGYTDTQYF. The chain combines TRBV5-6 with TRBJ2-3; the D call may be TRBD1 or TRBD2 (6 bases each). Germline V gene lookup returns CDR1 SGHDT and CDR2 YYEEEE. The V and J ends lost 4 bases and 2 bases respectively, with 14 bases between them. The CDR3 covers 15 residues.